This T cell receptor (beta chain) was observed in a study of control samples from healthy donors and cancer patients. This CDR3 is built from 14 residues. Germline assignment: CDR1 MNHNS and CDR2 SASEGT. With 2 bases removed from V and 0 bases from J, the gap between germline ends came to 7 bases. Generated by immunoSEQ multiplex PCR, the TCRdb table keeps only in-frame clones and is missing some. In the table there are roughly 190,000 clones, 91% of which are singletons. V and J are TRBV6-1 and TRBJ1-1; D ambiguous. The sequence derives from a woman aged 25 to 45 in good health. Source material: blood. The CDR3 DNA reads as TGTGCCAGCAGTGAACCGGGGATGAACACTGAAGCTTTCTTT. Translation: CASSEPGMNTEAFF.